Below, one T cell receptor (beta chain) is given with its context. Its antigen is unknown. These data belong to a study of shared clonotypes between healthy human individuals. General study findings and limits: Memory subsets generally showed smaller estimated richness than naive subsets did.

Negatively enriched CD4+ T cells were divided by CD45RA into naive and memory. Repertoires were generated with immunoSEQ multiplex PCR, while TCRdb's copy carries only in-frame clones and drops some. The data hold around 2.3 million clones, with approximately 95% observed a single time. The V segment lost 6 bases and the J segment 6 bases; nucleotides outside the gene matches: 10. Germline V gene sequence: CDR1 SGHAT, CDR2 FQNNGV. This CDR3 comprises 15 residues. V is TRBV11-2 and J is TRBJ2-5; 10 nucleotides agree with TRBD2. This receptor was obtained from a man between 18 and 29 years old in good health. The sample taken for sequencing was naive CD4+ T cells sorted from blood. Subset in this sample: CD45RA+ positively selected. Here the CDR3 reads CASSYLAGVGKTQYF. The CDR3 bases are TGTGCCAGCAGTTATCTAGCGGGAGTGGGAAAGACCCAGTACTTC.